This TCR beta chain stems from a study of T cells after yellow fever vaccination (dated by TCRdb to about 2019). Study-wide context: Libraries from fractions with low cell numbers were prepared with the SMART-Seq v4 Ultra Low Input RNA kit. To follow T-cell clones before and after both primary and booster YFV17D yellow fever vaccination, bulk TCR alpha and beta repertoires underwent longitudinal sequencing. Two healthy male donors made up the cohort, one aged 18 to 29 years and the other aged 30 to 39 years. Bulk PBMC replicates and cell subsets were isolated from blood drawn at multiple timepoints before and after both primary and secondary immunization. Overall study outcomes, separate from this receptor: Compared with the primary T-cell response, the secondary T-cell response was weaker but faster, peaking on day 5 rather than day 15. A small fraction of clonotypes appeared in both the CD4 and CD8 compartments, likely as a result of convergent recombination. Computational filtering was required because FACS-sorted repertoires could contain abundant contaminating clonotypes from the bulk population. Most clones expanded after primary vaccination (approximately 96% of CD4 and 80% to 90% of CD8) were re-detected after the booster, suggesting that broad memory maintenance occurred. The study included only a couple of donors, which limits how far the findings can be generalized.

TCR cDNA was made using 5'RACE template switching, a step that added a universal primer site and unique molecular identifiers. Priming of cDNA synthesis was performed from both the TCR alpha and TCR beta constant segments. Library amplification used two PCR steps, and the second PCR step added sample barcodes and sequencing adapters. Libraries were sequenced on Illumina HiSeq 2500 (2x100 bp) or NovaSeq (2x150 bp). Under the source paper's analysis protocol: Demultiplexing of reads and collapsing into UMI consensus sequences were performed with MIGEC, and V(D)J alignment was carried out with MiXCR. Using edgeR on replicate PBMC samples, clonotypes were called vaccine-responding if FDR was below 0.01 and the log2 fold change was above 5 up to day 15. Each bulk clonotype received a CD4 or CD8 identity based on whether the sequenced CD4 or CD8 repertoire contained that clonotype at higher abundance. Clones were called with MiXCR by TCRdb after fastp trimmed the public reads at Q25, and only in-frame beta chains were retained. Under each unique CDR3 protein, matching rows form one entry showing the most common genes and DNA. TCRdb's processing, not the study's, gives the V and J calls here. The sample yields around 100,000 distinct CDR3 sequences; approximately 8.4% were counted once. About 25% of the sample goes to the ten largest clones.

V is cut by 1 base and J by 6 bases, and the space between the germline ends is 14 bases. Looking up the germline V gene yields CDR1 SGHTA and CDR2 FQGNSA. From the cysteine through the phenylalanine, the CDR3 covers 15 amino acids. The DNA shown is the 45-base CDR3, in frame from base 1. This clonotype showed up many times. Its antigen is currently not known. Base quality data are lacking; no much larger clone is found one base away. This specimen's treatment or condition label, per the study, means: live attenuated yellow fever vaccine strain. A standard Ficoll-Paque protocol was used to isolate PBMCs from peripheral blood. Dynabeads CD4 and CD8 positive selection kits were used to isolate CD4 and CD8 T-cell fractions. RNA was extracted with TriZol from bulk PBMCs, CD4 and CD8 fractions, and dextramer-positive and dextramer-negative fractions.

This clonotype was sampled from a man aged 30-40 years who received the YFV17D yellow fever vaccine. The material sequenced was CD8+ T cells sorted from PBMCs, taken 45 days after the yellow fever booster vaccination. The chain links TRBV7-2 with TRBJ2-3, with no D gene named confidently. CDR3 region: CASSLGPGLTDTQYF. The DNA is as follows: TGTGCCAGCAGCTTAGGTCCCGGGCTTACGGATACGCAGTATTTT.